The 6 T cell receptor beta chains given below trace back to one sample, sequenced in a study of T cells in Graves' hyperthyroidism and ophthalmopathy. Amplified TCR beta CDR3 regions derived from RNA transcripts. When the TCR CDR3 underwent first-round RT-PCR, the HTBI primer set was used. TCRdb ran MiXCR on the multiplex PCR reads and lists one entry per CDR3 protein. This table holds approximately 430,000 distinct CDR3 sequences, 15% to 18% found once. Sequenced input: blood. Source of these receptors: a woman under 30 with Graves' hyperthyroidism.

V is TRBV5-1 and J is TRBJ2-3; D is perhaps TRBD2 (6 bases). V was trimmed by 4 bases and J by 5 bases, leaving 14 bases between them. This CDR3 is 14 amino acids long. Per the germline V gene, CDR1 is SGHRS and CDR2 is YFSETQ. CDR3 in DNA: TGCGCCAGCAGCCCCTTTTCGGGGGAAGATACGCAGTATTTT. This encodes CASSPFSGEDTQYF. The full variable domain, in which reference TRBV5-1 and TRBJ2-3 provide the parts outside the CDR3, is KAGVTQTPRYLIKTRGQQVTLSCSPISGHRSVSWYQQTPGQGLQFLFEYFSETQRNKGNFPGRFSGRQFSNSRSEMNVSTLELGDSALYLCASSPFSGEDTQYFGPGTRLTVL.

This clonotype was seen at least ten times. The genes are TRBV3-1 and TRBJ2-1; D might be TRBD2 (5 bases). CDR1 and CDR2 from the germline V gene are LGHDT and YNNKEL (reference sequence). The CDR3 length is 14 residues. Trimming left V 1 base short and J 7 bases short, with 11 bases between. The CDR3 reads CASSQGASRNEQFF. The CDR3 DNA is TGTGCCAGCAGCCAAGGTGCTAGCAGGAATGAGCAGTTCTTC.

This chain links TRBV20-1 with TRBJ2-3; TRBD2 aligns across 7 bases. J lost 2 bases, V lost 4 bases, and 6 bases had no gene match. The CDR3 is 14 amino acids. The germline CDR1 and CDR2 sequences are DFQATT and SNEGSKA (reference sequence). The CDR3 is CSANPAGDTDTQYF. DNA of the CDR3: TGCAGTGCTAATCCCGCGGGGGACACAGATACGCAGTATTTT.

The rearrangement joins TRBV7-3 to TRBJ2-4; no clear D gene. Germline CDR1 reads SGHTA; CDR2 reads FQGTGA. V was shortened by 9 bases and J by 9 bases, with 18 bases between the two germline ends. This CDR3 region has 13 residues. The CDR3: CASSIQYDGIQYF. The CDR3, as DNA: TGTGCCAGTAGTATCCAGTACGATGGCATTCAGTACTTC.

In this sample, this clonotype turned up a few times. The V and J genes are TRBV27 and TRBJ2-1; the match to TRBD2 covers 8 bases. Trimming took 7 bases from V and 2 from J; bases not matched to a gene: 13. The CDR3 covers 17 residues. CDR1 and CDR2 from the germline V gene are MNHEY and SMNVEV (reference sequence). The CDR3 loop is CASTPLGSSGAYNEQFF. The CDR3, as DNA: TGTGCCAGCACCCCCCTAGGTAGTAGCGGGGCCTACAATGAGCAGTTCTTC.

This clonotype was picked up many times. The rearrangement uses TRBV6-2 or TRBV6-3 and TRBJ2-1, with no clear D. The germline CDR1 and CDR2 sequences are MNHEY and SVGEGT. This CDR3 is 16 amino acids long. The germline V and J ends were trimmed by 0 bases and 0 bases, with 9 bases remaining between them. In DNA form, the CDR3 reads TGTGCCAGCAGTTACTCTAGCAGGATCTCCTACAATGAGCAGTTCTTC. As protein: CASSYSSRISYNEQFF.